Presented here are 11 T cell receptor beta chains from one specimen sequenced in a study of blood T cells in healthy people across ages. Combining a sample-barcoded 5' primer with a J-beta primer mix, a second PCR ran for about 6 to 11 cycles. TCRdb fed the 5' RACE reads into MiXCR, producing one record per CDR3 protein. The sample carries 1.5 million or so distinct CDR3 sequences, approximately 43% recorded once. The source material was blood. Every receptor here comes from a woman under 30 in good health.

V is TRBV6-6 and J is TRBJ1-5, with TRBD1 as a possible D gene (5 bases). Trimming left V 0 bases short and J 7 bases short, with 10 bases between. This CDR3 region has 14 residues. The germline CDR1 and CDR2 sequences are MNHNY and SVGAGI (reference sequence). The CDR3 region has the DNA TGTGCCAGCAGTTACTCAGGTTGGGGGCAGCCCCAGCATTTT. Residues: CASSYSGWGQPQHF.

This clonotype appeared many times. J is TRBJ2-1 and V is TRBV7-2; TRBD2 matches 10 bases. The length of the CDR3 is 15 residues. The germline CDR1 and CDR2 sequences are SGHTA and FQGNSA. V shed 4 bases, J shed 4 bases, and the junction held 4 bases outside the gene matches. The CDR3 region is CASSWTSGIYNEQFF. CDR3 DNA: TGTGCCAGCAGCTGGACTAGCGGTATATACAATGAGCAGTTCTTC.

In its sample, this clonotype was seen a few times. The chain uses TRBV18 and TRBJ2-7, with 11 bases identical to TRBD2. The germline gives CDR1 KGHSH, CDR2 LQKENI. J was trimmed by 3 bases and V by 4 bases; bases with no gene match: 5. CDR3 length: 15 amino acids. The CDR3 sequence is CASSQLAGANYEQYF. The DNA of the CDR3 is TGTGCCAGCTCACAACTAGCGGGGGCCAACTACGAGCAGTACTTC.

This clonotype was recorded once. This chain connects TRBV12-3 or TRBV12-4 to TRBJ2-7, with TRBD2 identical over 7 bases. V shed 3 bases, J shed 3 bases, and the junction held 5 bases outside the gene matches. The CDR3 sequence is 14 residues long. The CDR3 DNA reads TGTGCCAGCAGTTTCCGCGGGGGATTCTACGAGCAGTACTTC. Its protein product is CASSFRGGFYEQYF.

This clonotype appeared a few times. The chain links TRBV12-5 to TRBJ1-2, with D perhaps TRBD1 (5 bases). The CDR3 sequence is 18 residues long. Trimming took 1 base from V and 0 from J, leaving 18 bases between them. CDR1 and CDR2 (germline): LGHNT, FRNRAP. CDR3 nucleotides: TGTGCTAGTGGTTTGGGAGTTGGGAAGCGGGGGGCTAACTATGGCTACACCTTC. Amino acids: CASGLGVGKRGANYGYTF.

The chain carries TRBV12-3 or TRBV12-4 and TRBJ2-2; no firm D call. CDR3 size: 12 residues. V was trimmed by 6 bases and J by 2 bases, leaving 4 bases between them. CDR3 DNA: TGTGCCAGCAGGATAAACACCGGGGAGCTGTTTTTT. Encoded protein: CASRINTGELFF.

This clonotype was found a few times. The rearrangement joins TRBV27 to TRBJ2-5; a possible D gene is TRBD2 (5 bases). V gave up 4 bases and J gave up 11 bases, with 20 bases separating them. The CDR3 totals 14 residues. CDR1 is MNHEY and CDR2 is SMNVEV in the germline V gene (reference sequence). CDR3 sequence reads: CASSWVAPHNEQYF. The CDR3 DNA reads TGTGCCAGCAGTTGGGTAGCGCCACACAATGAGCAGTACTTC.

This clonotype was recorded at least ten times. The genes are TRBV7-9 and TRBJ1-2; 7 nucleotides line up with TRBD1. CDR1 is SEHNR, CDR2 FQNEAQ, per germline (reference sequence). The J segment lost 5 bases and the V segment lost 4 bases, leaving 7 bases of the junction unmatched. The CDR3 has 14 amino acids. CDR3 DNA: TGTGCCAGCAGCTGGACAGGTGGCAATTATGGCTACACCTTC. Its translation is CASSWTGGNYGYTF.

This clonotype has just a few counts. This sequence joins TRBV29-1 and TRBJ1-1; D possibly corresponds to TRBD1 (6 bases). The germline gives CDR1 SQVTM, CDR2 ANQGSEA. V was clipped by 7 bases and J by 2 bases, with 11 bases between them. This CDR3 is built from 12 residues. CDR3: CSGDRSNTEAFF. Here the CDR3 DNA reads TGCAGCGGCGACAGGTCCAACACTGAAGCTTTCTTT.

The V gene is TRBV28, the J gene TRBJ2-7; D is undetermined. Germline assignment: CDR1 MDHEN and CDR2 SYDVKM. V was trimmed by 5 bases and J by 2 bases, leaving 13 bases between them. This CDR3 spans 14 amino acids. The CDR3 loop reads CASSVPRTPYEQYF. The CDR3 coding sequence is TGTGCCAGCAGTGTTCCTCGTACGCCCTACGAGCAGTACTTC.

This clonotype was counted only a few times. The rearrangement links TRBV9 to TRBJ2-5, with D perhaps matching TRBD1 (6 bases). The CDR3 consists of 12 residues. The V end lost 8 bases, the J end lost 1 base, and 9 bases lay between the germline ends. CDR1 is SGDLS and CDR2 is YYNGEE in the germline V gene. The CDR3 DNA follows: TGTGCCAGTTCAGGGGTCCAAGAGACCCAGTACTTC. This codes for CASSGVQETQYF.